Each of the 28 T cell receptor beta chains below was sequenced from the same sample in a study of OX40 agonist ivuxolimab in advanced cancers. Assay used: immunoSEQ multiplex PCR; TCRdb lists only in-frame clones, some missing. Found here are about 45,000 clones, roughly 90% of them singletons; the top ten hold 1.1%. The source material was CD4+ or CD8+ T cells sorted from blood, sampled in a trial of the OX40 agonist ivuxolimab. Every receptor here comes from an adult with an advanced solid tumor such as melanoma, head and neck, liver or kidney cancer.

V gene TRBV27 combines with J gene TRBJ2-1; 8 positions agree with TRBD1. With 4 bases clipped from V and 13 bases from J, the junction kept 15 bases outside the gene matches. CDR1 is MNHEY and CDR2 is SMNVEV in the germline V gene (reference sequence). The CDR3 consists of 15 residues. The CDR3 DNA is TGTGCCAGCAGTTGGGGGCGGGCCCCGACAGGGGTCCAGTTCTTC. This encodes CASSWGRAPTGVQFF.

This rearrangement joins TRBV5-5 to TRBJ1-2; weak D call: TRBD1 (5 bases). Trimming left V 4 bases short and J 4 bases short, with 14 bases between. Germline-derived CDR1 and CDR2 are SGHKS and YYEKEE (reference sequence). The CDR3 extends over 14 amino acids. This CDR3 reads CASSPRWGSYGYTF. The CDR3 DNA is TGTGCCAGCAGCCCTCGATGGGGGAGCTATGGCTACACCTTC.

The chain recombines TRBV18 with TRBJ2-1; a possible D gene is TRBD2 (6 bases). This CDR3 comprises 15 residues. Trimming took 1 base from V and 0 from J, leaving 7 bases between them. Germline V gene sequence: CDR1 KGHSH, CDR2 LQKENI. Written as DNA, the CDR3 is TGTGCCAGCTCACCACGGCGGGACTCCTACAATGAGCAGTTCTTC. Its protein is CASSPRRDSYNEQFF.

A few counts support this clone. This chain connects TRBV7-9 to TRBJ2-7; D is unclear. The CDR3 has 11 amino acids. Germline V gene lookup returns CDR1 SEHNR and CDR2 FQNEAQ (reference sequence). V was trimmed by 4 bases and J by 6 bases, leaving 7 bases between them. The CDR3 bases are TGTGCCAGCAGCTCGGCAGCCGAGCAGTACTTC. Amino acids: CASSSAAEQYF.

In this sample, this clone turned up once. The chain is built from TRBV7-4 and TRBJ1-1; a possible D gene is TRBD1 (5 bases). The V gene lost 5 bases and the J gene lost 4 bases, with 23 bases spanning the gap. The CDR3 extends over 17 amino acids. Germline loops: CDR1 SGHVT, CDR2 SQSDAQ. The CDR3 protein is CASSPYEGGRVTTEAFF. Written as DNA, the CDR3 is TGTGCCAGCAGCCCTTATGAGGGCGGCAGGGTGACCACTGAAGCTTTCTTT.

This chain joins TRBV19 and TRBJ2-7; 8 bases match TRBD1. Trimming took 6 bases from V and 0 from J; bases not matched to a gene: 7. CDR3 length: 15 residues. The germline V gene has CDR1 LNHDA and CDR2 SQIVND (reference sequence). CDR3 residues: CASRADRGYSYEQYF. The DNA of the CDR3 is TGTGCCAGTAGGGCCGACAGGGGCTACTCCTACGAGCAGTACTTC.

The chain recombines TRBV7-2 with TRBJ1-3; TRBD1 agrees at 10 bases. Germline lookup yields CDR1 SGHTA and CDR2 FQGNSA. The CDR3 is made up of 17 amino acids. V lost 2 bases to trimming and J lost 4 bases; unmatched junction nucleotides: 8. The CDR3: CASSLQSTGGFGNTIYF. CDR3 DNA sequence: TGTGCCAGCAGCTTACAATCGACAGGGGGCTTCGGAAACACCATATATTTT.

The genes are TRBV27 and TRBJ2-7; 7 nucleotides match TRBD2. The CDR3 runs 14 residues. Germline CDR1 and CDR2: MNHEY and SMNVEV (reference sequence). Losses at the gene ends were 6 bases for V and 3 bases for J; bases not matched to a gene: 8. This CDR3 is CASSPTGRGYEQYF. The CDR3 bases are TGTGCCAGCAGCCCAACGGGGAGGGGCTACGAGCAGTACTTC.

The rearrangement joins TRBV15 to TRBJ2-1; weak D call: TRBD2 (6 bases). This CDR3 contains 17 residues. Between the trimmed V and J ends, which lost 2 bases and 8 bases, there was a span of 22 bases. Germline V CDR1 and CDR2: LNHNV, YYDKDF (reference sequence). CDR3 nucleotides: TGTGCCACCAGCAGACTAGGGGCTAGCGCGGGCCCCGATGAGCAGTTCTTC. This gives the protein CATSRLGASAGPDEQFF.

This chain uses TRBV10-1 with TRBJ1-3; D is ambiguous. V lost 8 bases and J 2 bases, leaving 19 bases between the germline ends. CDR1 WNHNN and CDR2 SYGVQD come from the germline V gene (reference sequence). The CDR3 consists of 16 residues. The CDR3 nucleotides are TGCGCCAGCGCTACCCTGAAAGAAAATGCTGGAAACACCATATATTTT. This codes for CASATLKENAGNTIYF.

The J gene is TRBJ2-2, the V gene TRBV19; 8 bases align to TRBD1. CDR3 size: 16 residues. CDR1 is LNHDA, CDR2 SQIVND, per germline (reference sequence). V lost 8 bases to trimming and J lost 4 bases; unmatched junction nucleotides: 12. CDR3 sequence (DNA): TGTGCCAGTTCAAGGACAGGGCCTGCTGCCACCGGGGAGCTGTTTTTT. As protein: CASSRTGPAATGELFF.

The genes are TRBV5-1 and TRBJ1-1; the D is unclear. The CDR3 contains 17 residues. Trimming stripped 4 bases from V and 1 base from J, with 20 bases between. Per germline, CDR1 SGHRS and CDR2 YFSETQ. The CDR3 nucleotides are TGCGCCAGCAGCGAGGCGGGCGGACTCATAAAGAACACTGAAGCTTTCTTT. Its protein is CASSEAGGLIKNTEAFF.

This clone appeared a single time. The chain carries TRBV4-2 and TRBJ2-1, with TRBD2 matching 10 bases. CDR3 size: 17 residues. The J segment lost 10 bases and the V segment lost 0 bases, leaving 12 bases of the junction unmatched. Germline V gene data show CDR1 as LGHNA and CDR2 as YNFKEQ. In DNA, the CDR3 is TGTGCCAGCAGCCAAGATCTTCGGACTAGCGGCCCGGGGGAGCAGTTCTTC. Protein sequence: CASSQDLRTSGPGEQFF.

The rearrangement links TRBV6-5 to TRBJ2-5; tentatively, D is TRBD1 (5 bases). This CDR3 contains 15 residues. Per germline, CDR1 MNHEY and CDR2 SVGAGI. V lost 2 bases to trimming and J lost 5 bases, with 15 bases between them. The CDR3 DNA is TGTGCCAGCAGTTACGGGGCAGGGAAGGGGGAGACCCAGTACTTC. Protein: CASSYGAGKGETQYF.

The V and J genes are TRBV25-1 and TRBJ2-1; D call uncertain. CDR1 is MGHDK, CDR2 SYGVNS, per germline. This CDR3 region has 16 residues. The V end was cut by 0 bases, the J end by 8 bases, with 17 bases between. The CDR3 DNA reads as TGTGCCAGCAGTGAATACAGCTCACCGACGTGGGATGAGCAGTTCTTC. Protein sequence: CASSEYSSPTWDEQFF.

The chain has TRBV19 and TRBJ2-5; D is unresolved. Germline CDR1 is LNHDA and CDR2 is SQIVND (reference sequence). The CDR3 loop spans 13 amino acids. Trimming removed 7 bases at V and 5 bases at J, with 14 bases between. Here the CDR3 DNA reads TGTGCCAGTACGAGACAACCCGGGGAGACCCAGTACTTC. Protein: CASTRQPGETQYF.

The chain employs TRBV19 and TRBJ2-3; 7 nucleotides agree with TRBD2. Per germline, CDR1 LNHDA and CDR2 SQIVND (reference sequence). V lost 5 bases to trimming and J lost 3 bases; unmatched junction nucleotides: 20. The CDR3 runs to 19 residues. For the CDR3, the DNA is TGTGCCAGTAGTCATCGAGGCGGGAGATCGGTTGGTGTAACAGATACGCAGTATTTT. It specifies CASSHRGGRSVGVTDTQYF.

CDR3 region: CASSAGLAGGYNEQFF. The DNA for the CDR3 is TGTGCCAGCAGTGCTGGACTAGCGGGAGGCTACAATGAGCAGTTCTTC. The chain has TRBV6-1 and TRBJ2-1, with TRBD2 matching over 14 bases. This CDR3 has 16 amino acids. Unmatched junction bases numbered 2, after V lost 4 bases and J lost 3 bases. CDR1 is MNHNS and CDR2 is SASEGT in the germline V gene.

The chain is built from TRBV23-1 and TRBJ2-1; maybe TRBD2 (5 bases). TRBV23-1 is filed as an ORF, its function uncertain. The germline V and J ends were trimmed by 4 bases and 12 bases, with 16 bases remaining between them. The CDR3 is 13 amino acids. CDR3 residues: CASSRLDGERQFF. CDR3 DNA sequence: TGCGCCAGCAGTCGCCTCGACGGGGAGCGGCAGTTCTTC.

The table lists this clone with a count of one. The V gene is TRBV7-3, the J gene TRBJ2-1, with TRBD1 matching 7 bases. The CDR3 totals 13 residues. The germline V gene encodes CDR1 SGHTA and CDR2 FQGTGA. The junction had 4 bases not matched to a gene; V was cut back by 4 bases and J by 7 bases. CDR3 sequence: CASSSDRENEQFF. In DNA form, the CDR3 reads TGTGCCAGCAGCTCAGACAGGGAGAATGAGCAGTTCTTC.

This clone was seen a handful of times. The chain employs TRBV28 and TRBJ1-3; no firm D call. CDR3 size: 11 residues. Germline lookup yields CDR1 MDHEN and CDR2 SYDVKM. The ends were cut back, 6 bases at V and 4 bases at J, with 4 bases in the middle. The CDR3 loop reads CASSFGNTIYF. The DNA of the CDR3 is TGTGCCAGCAGCTTCGGAAACACCATATATTTT.

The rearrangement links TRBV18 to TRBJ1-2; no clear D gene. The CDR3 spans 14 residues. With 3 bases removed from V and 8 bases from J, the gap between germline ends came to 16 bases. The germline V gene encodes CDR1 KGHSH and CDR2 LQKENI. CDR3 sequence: CASSPFGLEGGYTF. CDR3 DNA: TGTGCCAGCTCACCCTTCGGATTGGAGGGCGGCTACACCTTC.

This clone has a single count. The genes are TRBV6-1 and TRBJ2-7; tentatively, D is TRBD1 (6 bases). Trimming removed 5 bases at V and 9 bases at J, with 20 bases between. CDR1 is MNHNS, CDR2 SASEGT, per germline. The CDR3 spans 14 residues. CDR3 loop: CASSPRGQPAGQYF. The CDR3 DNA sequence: TGTGCCAGCAGTCCAAGAGGACAGCCCGCGGGGCAGTACTTC.

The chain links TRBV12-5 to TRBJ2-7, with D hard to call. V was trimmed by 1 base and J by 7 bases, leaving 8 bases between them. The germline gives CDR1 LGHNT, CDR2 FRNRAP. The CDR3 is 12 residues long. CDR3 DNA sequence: TGTGCTAGTGGTTTGGACGTGGGGGAGCAGTACTTC. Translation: CASGLDVGEQYF.

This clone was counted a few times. CDR3 in DNA: TGTGCCTGGAGTCGAGCGCCTACCACAGATACGCAGTATTTT. Translating it yields CAWSRAPTTDTQYF. J is TRBJ2-3 and V is TRBV30; the D is unclear. V was pared by 2 bases and J by 2 bases, with 11 bases between. The germline V gene encodes CDR1 GTSNPN and CDR2 SVGIG (reference sequence). This CDR3 comprises 14 residues.

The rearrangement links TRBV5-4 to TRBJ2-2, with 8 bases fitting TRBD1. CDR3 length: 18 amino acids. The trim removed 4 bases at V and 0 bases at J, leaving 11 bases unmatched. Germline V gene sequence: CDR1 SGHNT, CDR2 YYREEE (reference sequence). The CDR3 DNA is TGTGCCAGCAGCCTACGGATCTGGACAGGGACGAACACCGGGGAGCTGTTTTTT. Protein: CASSLRIWTGTNTGELFF.

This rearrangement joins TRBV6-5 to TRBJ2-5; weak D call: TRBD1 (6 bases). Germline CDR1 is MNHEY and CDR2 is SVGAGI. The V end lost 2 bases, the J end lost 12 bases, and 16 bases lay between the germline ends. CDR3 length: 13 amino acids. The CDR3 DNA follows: TGTGCCAGCAGTTACAATCCGTGGGACAAGAAGTACTTC. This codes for CASSYNPWDKKYF.

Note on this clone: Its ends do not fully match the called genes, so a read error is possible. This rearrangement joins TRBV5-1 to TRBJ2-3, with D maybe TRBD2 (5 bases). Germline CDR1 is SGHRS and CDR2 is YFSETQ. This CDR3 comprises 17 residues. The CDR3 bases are TGCACCAGCAGCTTGGTAGCGACCCTTTTGAGAGCAGATACGCAGTATTTT. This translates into CTSSLVATLLRADTQYF.